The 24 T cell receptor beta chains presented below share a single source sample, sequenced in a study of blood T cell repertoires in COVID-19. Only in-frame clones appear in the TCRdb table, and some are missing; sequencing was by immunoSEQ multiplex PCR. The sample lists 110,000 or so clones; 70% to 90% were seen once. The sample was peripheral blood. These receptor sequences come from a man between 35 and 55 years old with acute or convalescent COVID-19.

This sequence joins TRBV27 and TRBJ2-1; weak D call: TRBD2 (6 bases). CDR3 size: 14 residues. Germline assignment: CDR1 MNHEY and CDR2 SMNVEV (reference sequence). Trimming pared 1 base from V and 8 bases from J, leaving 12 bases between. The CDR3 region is CASSLYRDSDEQFF. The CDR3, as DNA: TGTGCCAGCAGTTTATACCGGGACTCCGATGAGCAGTTCTTC.

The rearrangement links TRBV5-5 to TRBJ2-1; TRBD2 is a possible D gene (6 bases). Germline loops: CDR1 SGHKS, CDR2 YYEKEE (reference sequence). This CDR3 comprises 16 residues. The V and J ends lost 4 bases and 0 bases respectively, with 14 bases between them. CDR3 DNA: TGTGCCAGCAGCACGGGTTGGGGGGACTCCTACAATGAGCAGTTCTTC. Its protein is CASSTGWGDSYNEQFF.

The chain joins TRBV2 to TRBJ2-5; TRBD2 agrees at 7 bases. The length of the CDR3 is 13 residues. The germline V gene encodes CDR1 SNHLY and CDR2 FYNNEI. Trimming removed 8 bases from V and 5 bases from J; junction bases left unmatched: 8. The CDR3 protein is CASLMGEGETQYF. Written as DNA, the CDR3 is TGTGCCAGCCTGATGGGGGAGGGGGAGACCCAGTACTTC. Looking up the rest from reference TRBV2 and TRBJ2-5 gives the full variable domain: EPEVTQTPSHQVTQMGQEVILRCVPISNHLYFYWYRQILGQKVEFLVSFYNNEISEKSEIFDDQFSVERPDGSNFTLKIRSTKLEDSAMYFCASLMGEGETQYFGPGTRLLVL.

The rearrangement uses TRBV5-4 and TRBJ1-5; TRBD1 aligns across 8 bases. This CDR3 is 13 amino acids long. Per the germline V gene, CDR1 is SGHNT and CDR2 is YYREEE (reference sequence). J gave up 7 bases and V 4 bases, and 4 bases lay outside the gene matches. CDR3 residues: CASSPGQGQPQHF. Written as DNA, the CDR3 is TGTGCCAGCAGCCCCGGACAGGGACAGCCCCAGCATTTT.

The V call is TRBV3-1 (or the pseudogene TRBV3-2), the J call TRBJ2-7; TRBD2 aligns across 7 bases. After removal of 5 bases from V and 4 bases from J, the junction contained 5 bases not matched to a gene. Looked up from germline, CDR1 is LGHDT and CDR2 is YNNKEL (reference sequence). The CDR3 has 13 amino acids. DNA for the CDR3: TGTGCCAGCAGCGGTGGACTAGGTTACGAGCAGTACTTC. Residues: CASSGGLGYEQYF.

The CDR3 reads CASSIGTSGGAGNEQFF. The CDR3 DNA reads as TGCGCCAGCAGCATCGGGACTAGCGGGGGGGCTGGAAATGAGCAGTTCTTC. The chain recombines TRBV5-1 with TRBJ2-1, with 16 bases aligning to TRBD2. CDR3 length: 17 amino acids. After removal of 4 bases from V and 7 bases from J, the junction contained 8 bases not matched to a gene. Germline V gene lookup returns CDR1 SGHRS and CDR2 YFSETQ.

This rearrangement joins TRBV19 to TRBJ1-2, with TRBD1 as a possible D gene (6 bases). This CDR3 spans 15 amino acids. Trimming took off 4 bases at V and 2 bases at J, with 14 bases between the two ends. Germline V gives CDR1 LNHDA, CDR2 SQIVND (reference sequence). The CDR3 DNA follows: TGTGCCAGTAGTAACCCAGGGGAAGTAAACTATGGCTACACCTTC. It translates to CASSNPGEVNYGYTF.

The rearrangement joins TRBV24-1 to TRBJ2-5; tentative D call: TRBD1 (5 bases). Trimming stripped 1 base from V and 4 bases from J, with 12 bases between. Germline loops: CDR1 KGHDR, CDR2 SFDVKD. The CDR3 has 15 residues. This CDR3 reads CATSDLSTDGETQYF. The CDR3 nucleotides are TGTGCCACCAGTGATTTATCGACAGACGGAGAGACCCAGTACTTC.

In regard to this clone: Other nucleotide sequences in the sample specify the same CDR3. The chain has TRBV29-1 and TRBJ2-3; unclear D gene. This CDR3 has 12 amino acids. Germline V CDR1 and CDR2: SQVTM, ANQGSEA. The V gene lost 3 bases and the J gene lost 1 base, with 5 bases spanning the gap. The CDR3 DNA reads TGCAGCGTTGACGGTGGCACAGATACGCAGTATTTT. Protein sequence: CSVDGGTDTQYF.

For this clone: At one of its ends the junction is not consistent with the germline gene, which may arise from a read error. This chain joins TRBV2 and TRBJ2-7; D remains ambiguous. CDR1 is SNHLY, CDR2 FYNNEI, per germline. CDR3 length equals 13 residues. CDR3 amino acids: CASSASSSNEQYF. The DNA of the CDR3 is TGTGCCAGCAGTGCGTCGAGCTCCAACGAGCAGTACTTC.

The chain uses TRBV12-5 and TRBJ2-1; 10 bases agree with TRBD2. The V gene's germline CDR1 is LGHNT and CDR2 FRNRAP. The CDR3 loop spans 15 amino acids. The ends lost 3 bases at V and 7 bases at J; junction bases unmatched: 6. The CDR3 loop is CASGFGAGGLNEQFF. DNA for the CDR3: TGTGCTAGTGGTTTCGGAGCGGGGGGGCTAAATGAGCAGTTCTTC.

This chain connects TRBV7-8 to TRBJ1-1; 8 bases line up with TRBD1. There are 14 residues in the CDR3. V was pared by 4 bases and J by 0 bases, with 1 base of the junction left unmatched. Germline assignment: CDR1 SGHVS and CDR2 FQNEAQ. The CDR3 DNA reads TGTGCCAGCAGCTGGACAGGGCTGAACACTGAAGCTTTCTTT. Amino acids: CASSWTGLNTEAFF.

The chain's CDR3 is CASSTRQGDTIYF. The CDR3 coding sequence is TGTGCCAGCAGTACCCGACAGGGGGACACCATATATTTT. This chain links TRBV12-3 or TRBV12-4 with TRBJ1-3, with TRBD1 matching 9 bases. The V gene end was trimmed by 5 bases and the J gene end by 8 bases; junction bases not matched to a gene: 4. The CDR3 spans 13 residues.

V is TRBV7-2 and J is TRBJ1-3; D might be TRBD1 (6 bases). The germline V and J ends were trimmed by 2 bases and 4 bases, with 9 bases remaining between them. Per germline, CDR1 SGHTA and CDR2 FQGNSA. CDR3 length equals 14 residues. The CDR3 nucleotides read TGTGCCAGCAGCTTAACAGGGTCGGGAAACACCATATATTTT. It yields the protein CASSLTGSGNTIYF. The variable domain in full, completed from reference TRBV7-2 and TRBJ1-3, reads GAGVSQSPSNKVTEKGKDVELRCDPISGHTALYWYRQSLGQGLEFLIYFQGNSAPDKSGLPSDRFSAERTGGSVSTLTIQRTQQEDSAVYLCASSLTGSGNTIYFGEGSWLTVV.

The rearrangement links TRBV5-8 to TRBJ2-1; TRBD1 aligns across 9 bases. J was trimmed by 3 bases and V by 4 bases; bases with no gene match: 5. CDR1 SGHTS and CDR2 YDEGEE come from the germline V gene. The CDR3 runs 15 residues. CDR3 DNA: TGTGCCAGCAGCGCCGGGACAGGGAACTACAATGAGCAGTTCTTC. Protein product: CASSAGTGNYNEQFF. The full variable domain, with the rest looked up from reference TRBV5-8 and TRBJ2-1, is EAGVTQSPTHLIKTRGQQATLRCSPISGHTSVYWYQQALGLGLQFLLWYDEGEERNRGNFPPRFSGRQFPNYSSELNVNALELEDSALYLCASSAGTGNYNEQFFGPGTRLTVL.

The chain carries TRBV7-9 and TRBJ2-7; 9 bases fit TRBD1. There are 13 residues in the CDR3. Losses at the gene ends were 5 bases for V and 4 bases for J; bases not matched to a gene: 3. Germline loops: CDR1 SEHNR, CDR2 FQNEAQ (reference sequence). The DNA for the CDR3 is TGTGCCAGCAGCCGGGACAGGGAATACGAGCAGTACTTC. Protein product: CASSRDREYEQYF.

The CDR3 region has the DNA TGTGCCAGTAGTATAATCGTAGCAAGCAATGAGCAGTTCTTC. It yields the protein CASSIIVASNEQFF. The chain has TRBV19 and TRBJ2-1; no clear D. Germline CDR1 reads LNHDA; CDR2 reads SQIVND (reference sequence). The V and J ends lost 2 bases and 6 bases respectively, with 11 bases between them. The CDR3 is 14 amino acids.

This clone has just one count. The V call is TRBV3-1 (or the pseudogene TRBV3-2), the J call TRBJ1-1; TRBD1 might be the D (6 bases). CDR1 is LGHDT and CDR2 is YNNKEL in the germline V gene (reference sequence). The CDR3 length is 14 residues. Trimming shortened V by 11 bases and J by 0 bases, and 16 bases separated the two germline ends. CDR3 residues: CAARAGDMNTEAFF. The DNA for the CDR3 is TGTGCCGCAAGGGCAGGGGACATGAACACTGAAGCTTTCTTT.

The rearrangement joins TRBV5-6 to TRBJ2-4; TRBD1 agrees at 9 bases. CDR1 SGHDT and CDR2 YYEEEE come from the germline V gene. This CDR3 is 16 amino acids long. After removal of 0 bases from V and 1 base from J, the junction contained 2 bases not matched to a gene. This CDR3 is CASSLDGTGAKNIQYF. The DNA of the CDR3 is TGTGCCAGCAGCTTGGACGGGACAGGGGCCAAAAACATTCAGTACTTC.

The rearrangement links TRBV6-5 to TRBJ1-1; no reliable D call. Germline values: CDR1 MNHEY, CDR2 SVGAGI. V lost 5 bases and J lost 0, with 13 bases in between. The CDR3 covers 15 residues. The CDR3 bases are TGTGCCAGCAGTACCCGCGGGGTGGTGAACACTGAAGCTTTCTTT. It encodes CASSTRGVVNTEAFF.

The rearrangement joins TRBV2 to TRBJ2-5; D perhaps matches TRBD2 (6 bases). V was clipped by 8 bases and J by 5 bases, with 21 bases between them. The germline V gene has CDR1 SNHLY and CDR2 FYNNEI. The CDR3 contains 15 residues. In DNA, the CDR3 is TGTGCCAGCCCCGGGTCGGGCCCAGGAGGGGAGACCCAGTACTTC. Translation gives CASPGSGPGGETQYF.

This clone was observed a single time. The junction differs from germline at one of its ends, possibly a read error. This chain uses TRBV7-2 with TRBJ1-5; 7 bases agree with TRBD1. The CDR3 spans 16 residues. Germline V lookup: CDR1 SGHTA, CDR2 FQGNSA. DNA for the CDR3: TGTGCCAGCAGCTTAACCGGGACAGCCGTAAATCGGCCCCAGCATTTT. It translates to CASSLTGTAVNRPQHF. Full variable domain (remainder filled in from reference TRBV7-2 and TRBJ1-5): GAGVSQSPSNKVTEKGKDVELRCDPISGHTALYWYRQSLGQGLEFLIYFQGNSAPDKSGLPSDRFSAERTGGSVSTLTIQRTQQEDSAVYLCASSLTGTAVNRPQHFGDGTRLSIL.

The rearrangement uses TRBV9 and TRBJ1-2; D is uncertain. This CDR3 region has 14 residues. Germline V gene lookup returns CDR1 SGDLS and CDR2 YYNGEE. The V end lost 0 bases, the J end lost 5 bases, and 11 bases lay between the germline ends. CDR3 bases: TGTGCCAGCAGCGTAGAGCCGGGAGTATATGGCTACACCTTC. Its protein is CASSVEPGVYGYTF.

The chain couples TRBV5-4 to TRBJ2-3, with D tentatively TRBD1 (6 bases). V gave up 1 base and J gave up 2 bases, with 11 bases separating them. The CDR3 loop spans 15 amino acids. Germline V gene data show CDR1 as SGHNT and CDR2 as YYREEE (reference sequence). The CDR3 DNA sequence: TGTGCCAGCAGCTTGTTGGACAGCCCCACAGATACGCAGTATTTT. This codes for CASSLLDSPTDTQYF.